The rows below give T cell receptor beta chains drawn from one sample of a study of technical replicates of blood from four donors. This table comes from immunoSEQ multiplex PCR, and its TCRdb copy is limited to in-frame clones, with some not included. The profile shows 80,000 or so clones, about 94% of them singletons. The specimen was T cells isolated from PBMCs. The receptors come from a human donor in good health. CDR3s include the opening cysteine and the closing phenylalanine or tryptophan. A D gene is named only where the DNA matches it firmly.

V gene: TRBV14
D gene: NA
J gene: TRBJ2-2
CDR3 protein: CASSPDYAGWATGELFF
CDR3 DNA: TGTGCCAGCAGCCCGGATTATGCGGGGTGGGCCACCGGGGAGCTGTTTTTT

V gene: TRBV10-3
D gene: TRBD1
J gene: TRBJ1-1
CDR3 protein: CAIRPQGAPGMNTEAFF
CDR3 DNA: TGTGCCATCAGGCCCCAGGGGGCGCCCGGCATGAACACTGAAGCTTTCTTT

V gene: TRBV6-6
D gene: TRBD2
J gene: TRBJ2-1
CDR3 protein: CASTKLAGGYNEQFF
CDR3 DNA: TGTGCCAGCACCAAACTAGCGGGAGGTTACAATGAGCAGTTCTTC

V gene: TRBV28
D gene: NA
J gene: TRBJ1-3
CDR3 protein: CASSLRENTIYF
CDR3 DNA: TGTGCCAGCAGTTTGAGGGAGAACACCATATATTTT

V gene: TRBV19
D gene: TRBD1
J gene: TRBJ2-1
CDR3 protein: CASSMGRYRDSLNNEQFF
CDR3 DNA: TGTGCCAGTAGTATGGGGCGATATAGGGACAGCCTTAACAATGAGCAGTTCTTC

V gene: TRBV5-1
D gene: TRBD2
J gene: TRBJ2-1
CDR3 protein: CASSLGLAGGPNNEQFF
CDR3 DNA: TGCGCCAGCAGCTTGGGACTAGCGGGAGGGCCCAACAATGAGCAGTTCTTC

V gene: TRBV7-2
D gene: NA
J gene: TRBJ1-1
CDR3 protein: CASSSGVQTDEAFF
CDR3 DNA: TGTGCCAGCAGCTCAGGGGTTCAAACAGATGAAGCTTTCTTT

V gene: TRBV19
D gene: TRBD2
J gene: TRBJ2-1
CDR3 protein: CASSIEAGGSHEQFF
CDR3 DNA: TGTGCCAGTAGTATAGAAGCGGGAGGGTCCCATGAGCAGTTCTTC

V gene: TRBV10-3
D gene: NA
J gene: TRBJ2-7
CDR3 protein: CAISDPVGEQYF
CDR3 DNA: TGTGCCATCAGTGATCCCGTAGGGGAACAGTACTTC

V gene: TRBV4-3
D gene: NA
J gene: TRBJ1-1
CDR3 protein: CASSPRRGSTEAFF
CDR3 DNA: TGCGCCAGCAGCCCTAGGAGAGGGAGCACTGAAGCTTTCTTT